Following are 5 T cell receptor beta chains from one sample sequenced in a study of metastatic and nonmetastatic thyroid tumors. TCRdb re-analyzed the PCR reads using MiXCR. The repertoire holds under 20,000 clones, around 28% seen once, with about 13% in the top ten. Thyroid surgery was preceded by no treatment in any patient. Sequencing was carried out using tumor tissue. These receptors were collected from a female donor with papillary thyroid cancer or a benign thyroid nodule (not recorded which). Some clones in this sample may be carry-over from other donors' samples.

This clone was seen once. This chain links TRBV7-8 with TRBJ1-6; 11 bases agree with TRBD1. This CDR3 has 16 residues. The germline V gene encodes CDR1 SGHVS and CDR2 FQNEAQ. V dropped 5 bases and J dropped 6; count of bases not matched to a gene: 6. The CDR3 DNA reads TGTGCCAGCAGCACCTGGACAGGGGGCAGTAATTCACCCCTCCACTTT. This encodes CASSTWTGGSNSPLHF.

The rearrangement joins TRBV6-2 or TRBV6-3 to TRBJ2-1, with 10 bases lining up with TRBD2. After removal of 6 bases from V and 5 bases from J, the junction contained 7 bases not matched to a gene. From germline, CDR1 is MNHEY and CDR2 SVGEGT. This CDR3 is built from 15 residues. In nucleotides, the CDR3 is TGTGCCAGCAGACAAGGACTAGCGGCCCACAATGAGCAGTTCTTC. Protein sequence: CASRQGLAAHNEQFF.

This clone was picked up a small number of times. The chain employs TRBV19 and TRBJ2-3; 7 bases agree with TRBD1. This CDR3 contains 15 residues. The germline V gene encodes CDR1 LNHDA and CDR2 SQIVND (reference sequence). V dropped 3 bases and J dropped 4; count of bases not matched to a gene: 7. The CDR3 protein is CASSIQGELSDTQYF. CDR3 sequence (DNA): TGTGCCAGTAGTATTCAGGGGGAGCTGTCAGATACGCAGTATTTT.

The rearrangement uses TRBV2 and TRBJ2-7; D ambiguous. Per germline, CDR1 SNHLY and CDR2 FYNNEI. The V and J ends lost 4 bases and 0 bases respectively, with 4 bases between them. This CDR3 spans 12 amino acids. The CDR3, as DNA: TGTGCCAGCAGTGGGACCTCCTACGAGCAGTACTTC. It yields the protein CASSGTSYEQYF. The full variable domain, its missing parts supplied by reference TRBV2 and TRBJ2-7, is EPEVTQTPSHQVTQMGQEVILRCVPISNHLYFYWYRQILGQKVEFLVSFYNNEISEKSEIFDDQFSVERPDGSNFTLKIRSTKLEDSAMYFCASSGTSYEQYFGPGTRLTVT.

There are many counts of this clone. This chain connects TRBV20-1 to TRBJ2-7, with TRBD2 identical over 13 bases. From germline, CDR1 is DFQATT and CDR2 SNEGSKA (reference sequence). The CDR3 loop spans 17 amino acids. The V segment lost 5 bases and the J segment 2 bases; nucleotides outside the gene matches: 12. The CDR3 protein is CSAPGLAGSRGPYEQYF. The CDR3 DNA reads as TGCAGTGCTCCGGGACTAGCGGGATCCCGGGGGCCCTACGAGCAGTACTTC.